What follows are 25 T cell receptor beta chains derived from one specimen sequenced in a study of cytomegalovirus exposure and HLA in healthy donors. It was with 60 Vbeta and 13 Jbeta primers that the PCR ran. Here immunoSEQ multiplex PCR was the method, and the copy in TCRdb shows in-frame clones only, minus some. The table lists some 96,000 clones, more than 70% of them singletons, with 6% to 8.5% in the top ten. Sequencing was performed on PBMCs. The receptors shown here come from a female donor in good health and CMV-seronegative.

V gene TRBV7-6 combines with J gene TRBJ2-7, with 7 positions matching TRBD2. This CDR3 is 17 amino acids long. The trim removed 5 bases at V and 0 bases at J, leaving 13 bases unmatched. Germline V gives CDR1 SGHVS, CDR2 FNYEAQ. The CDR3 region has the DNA TGTGCCAGCAGCCTCACTTTGAGCGGGACCAGCTCCTACGAGCAGTACTTC. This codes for CASSLTLSGTSSYEQYF.

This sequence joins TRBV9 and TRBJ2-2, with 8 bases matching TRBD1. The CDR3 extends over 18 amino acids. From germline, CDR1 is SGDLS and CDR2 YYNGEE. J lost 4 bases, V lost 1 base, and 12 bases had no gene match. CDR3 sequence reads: CASSVRGLRTGGTGELFF. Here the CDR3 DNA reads TGTGCCAGCAGCGTAAGAGGTTTGAGAACAGGGGGCACCGGGGAGCTGTTTTTT.

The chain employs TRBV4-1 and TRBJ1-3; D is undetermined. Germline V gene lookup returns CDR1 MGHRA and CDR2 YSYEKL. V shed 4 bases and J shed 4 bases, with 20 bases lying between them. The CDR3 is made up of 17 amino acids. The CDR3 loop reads CASSRPLGETYGNTIYF. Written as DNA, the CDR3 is TGCGCCAGCAGCCGTCCCCTCGGGGAGACGTACGGAAACACCATATATTTT.

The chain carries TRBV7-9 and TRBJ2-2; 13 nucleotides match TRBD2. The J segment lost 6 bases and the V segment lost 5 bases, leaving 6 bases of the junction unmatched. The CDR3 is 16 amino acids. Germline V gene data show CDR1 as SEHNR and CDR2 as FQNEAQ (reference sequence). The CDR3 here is CASSTTSGGAPGELFF. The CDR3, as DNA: TGTGCCAGCAGCACCACTAGCGGGGGGGCACCCGGGGAGCTGTTTTTT. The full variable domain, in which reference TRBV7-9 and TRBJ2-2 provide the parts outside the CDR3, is DTGVSQNPRHKITKRGQNVTFRCDPISEHNRLYWYRQTLGQGPEFLTYFQNEAQLEKSRLLSDRFSAERPKGSFSTLEIQRTEQGDSAMYLCASSTTSGGAPGELFFGEGSRLTVL.

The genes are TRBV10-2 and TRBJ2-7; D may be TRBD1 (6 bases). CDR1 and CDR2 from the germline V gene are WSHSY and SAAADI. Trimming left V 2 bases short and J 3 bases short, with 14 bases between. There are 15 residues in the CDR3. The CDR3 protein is CASSEEGVPLYEQYF. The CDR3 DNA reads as TGCGCCAGCAGTGAGGAGGGGGTACCCCTCTACGAGCAGTACTTC.

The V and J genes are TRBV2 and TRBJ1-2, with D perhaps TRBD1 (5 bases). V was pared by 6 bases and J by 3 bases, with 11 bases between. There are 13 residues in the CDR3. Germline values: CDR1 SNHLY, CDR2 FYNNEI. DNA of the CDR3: TGTGCCAGCAGGGGGGAGGGGCACTATGGCTACACCTTC. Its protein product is CASRGEGHYGYTF.

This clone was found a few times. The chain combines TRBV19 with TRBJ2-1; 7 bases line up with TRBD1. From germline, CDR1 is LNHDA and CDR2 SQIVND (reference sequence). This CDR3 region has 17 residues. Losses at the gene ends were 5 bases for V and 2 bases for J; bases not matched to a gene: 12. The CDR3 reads CASSSSLGQRAYNEQFF. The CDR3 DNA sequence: TGTGCCAGTAGTTCATCGTTGGGACAGAGAGCCTACAATGAGCAGTTCTTC.

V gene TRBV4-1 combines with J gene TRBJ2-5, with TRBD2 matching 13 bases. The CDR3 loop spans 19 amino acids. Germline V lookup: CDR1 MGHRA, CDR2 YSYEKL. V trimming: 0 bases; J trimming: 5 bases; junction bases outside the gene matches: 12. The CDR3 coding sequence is TGCGCCAGCAGCCAAGATATTGTAACTAGCGGGGGGGCCGAGGAGACCCAGTACTTC. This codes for CASSQDIVTSGGAEETQYF.

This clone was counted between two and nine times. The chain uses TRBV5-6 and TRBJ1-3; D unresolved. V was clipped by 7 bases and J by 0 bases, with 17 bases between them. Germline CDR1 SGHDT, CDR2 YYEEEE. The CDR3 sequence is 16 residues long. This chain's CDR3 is CASHLRLTYSGNTIYF. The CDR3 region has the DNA TGTGCCAGCCATTTACGCCTCACCTACTCTGGAAACACCATATATTTT.

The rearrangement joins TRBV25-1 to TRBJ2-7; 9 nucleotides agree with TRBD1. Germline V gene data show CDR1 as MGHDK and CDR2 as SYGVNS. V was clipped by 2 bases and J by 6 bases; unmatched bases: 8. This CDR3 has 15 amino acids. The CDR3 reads CASSERGTGFFEQYF. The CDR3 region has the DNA TGTGCCAGCAGTGAAAGGGGGACAGGGTTTTTCGAGCAGTACTTC.

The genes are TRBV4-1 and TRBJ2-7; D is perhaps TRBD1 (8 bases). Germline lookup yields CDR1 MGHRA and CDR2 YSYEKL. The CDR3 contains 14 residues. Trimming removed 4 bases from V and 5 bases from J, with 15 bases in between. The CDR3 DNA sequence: TGCGCCAGCAGCCGCGGGGGACAGGCGGACGAGCAGTACTTC. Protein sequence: CASSRGGQADEQYF.

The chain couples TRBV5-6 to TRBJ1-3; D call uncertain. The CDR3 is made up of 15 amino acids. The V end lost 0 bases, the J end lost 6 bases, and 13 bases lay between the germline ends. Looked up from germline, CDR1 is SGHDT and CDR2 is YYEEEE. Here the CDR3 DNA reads TGTGCCAGCAGCTTGGCGCTACAGACCGAAAACACCATATATTTT. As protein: CASSLALQTENTIYF.

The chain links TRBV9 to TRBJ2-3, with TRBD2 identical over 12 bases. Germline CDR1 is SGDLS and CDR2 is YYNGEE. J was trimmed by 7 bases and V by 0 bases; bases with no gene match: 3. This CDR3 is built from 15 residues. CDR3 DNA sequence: TGTGCCAGCAGCGTAGGGCTAGCGGGAGGGAATACGCAGTATTTT. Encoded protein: CASSVGLAGGNTQYF. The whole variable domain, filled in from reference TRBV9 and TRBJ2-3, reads DSGVTQTPKHLITATGQRVTLRCSPRSGDLSVYWYQQSLDQGLQFLIQYYNGEERAKGNILERFSAQQFPDLHSELNLSSLELGDSALYFCASSVGLAGGNTQYFGPGTRLTVL.

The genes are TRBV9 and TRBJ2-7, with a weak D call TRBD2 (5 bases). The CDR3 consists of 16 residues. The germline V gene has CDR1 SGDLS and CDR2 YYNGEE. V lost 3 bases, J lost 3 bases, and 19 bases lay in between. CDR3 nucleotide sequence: TGTGCCAGCAGCGACACCTCCGGTCTCGGGGACTACGAGCAGTACTTC. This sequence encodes CASSDTSGLGDYEQYF.

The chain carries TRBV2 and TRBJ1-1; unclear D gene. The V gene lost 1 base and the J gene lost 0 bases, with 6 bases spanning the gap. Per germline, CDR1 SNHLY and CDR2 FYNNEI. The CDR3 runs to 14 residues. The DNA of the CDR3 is TGTGCCAGCAGTGAAGACAGAGTGAACACTGAAGCTTTCTTT. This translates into CASSEDRVNTEAFF.

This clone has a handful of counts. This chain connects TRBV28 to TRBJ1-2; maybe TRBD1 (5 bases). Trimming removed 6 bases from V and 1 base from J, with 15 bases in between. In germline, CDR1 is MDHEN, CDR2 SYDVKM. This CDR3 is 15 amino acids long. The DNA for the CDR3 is TGTGCCAGCAGCCTGTCAACAGGACGTAACTATGGCTACACCTTC. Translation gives CASSLSTGRNYGYTF.

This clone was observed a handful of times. DNA of the CDR3: TGTGCCAGCAGTGTTGGTCTAGCGGGGGGATCCTACGAGCAGTACTTC. Protein: CASSVGLAGGSYEQYF. The rearrangement joins TRBV6-1 to TRBJ2-7, with 11 bases aligning to TRBD2. J was trimmed by 1 base and V by 4 bases; bases with no gene match: 6. Per the germline V gene, CDR1 is MNHNS and CDR2 is SASEGT. The CDR3 consists of 16 residues.

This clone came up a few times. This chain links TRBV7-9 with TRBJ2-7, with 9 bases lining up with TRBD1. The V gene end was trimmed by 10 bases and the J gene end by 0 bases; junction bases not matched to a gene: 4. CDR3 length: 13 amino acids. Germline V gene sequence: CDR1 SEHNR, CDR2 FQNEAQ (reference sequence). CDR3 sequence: CATQTGGSYEQYF. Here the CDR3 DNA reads TGTGCCACCCAGACAGGGGGCTCCTACGAGCAGTACTTC.

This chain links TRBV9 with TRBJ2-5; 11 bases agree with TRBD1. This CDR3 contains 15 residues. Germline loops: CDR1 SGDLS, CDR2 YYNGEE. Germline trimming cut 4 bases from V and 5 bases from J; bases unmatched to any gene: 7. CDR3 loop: CASSPRTGGHETQYF. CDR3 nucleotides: TGTGCCAGCAGCCCTAGGACAGGGGGCCATGAGACCCAGTACTTC.

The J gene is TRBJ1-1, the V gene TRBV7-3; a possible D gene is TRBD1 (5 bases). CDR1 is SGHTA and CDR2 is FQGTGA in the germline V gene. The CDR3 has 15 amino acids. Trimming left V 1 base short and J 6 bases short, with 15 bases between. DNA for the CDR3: TGTGCCAGCAGCTTAAGTGGGGACTACCTTTCTGAAGCTTTCTTT. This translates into CASSLSGDYLSEAFF.

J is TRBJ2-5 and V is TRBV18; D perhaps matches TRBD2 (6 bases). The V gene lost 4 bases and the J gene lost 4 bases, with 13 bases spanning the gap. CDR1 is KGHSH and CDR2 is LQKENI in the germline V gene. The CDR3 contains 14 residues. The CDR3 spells CASSQSGTPETQYF. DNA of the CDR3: TGTGCCAGCTCACAATCGGGGACTCCAGAGACCCAGTACTTC.

CDR3 loop: CAIRTGLDYNEQFF. CDR3 DNA: TGTGCCATCAGGACGGGACTAGACTACAATGAGCAGTTCTTC. J is TRBJ2-1 and V is TRBV10-3, with TRBD2 identical over 8 bases. This CDR3 has 14 amino acids. Germline CDR1 ENHRY, CDR2 SYGVKD. V shed 6 bases and J 3 bases; nucleotides not matched to a gene: 4.

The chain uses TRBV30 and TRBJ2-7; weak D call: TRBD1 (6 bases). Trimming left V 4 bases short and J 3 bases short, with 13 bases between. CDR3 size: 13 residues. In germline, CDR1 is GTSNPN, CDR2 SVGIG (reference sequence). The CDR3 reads CAWNRVKGYEQYF. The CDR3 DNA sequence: TGTGCCTGGAACAGGGTGAAGGGCTACGAGCAGTACTTC.

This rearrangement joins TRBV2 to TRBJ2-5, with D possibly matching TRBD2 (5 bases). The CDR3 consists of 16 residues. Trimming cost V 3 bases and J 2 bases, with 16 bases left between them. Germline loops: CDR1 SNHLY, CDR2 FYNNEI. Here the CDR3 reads CASSEGSGSWQETQYF. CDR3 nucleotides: TGTGCCAGCAGTGAGGGGAGCGGCTCTTGGCAAGAGACCCAGTACTTC.

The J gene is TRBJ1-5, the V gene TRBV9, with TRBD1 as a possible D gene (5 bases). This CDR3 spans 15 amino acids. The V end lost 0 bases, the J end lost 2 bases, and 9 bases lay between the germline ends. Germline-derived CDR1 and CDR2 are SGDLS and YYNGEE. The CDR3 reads CASSVGGSGNQPQHF. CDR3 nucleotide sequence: TGTGCCAGCAGCGTAGGGGGCTCCGGCAATCAGCCCCAGCATTTT. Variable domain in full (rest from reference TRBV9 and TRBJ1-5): DSGVTQTPKHLITATGQRVTLRCSPRSGDLSVYWYQQSLDQGLQFLIQYYNGEERAKGNILERFSAQQFPDLHSELNLSSLELGDSALYFCASSVGGSGNQPQHFGDGTRLSIL.